The 11 T cell receptor beta chains listed next were all sequenced from one sample in a study of cytotoxic CD8 clonotypes in ibrutinib-treated CLL. Produced via immunoSEQ multiplex PCR; TCRdb's table is partial and in-frame only. There are roughly 76,000 clones in the sample; approximately 80% occur only once, and 7.7% lies in the top ten. This material consisted of PBMCs, taken at disease progression, from a patient treated with ibrutinib. The origin of the receptors is a human donor with chronic lymphocytic leukemia.

The chain recombines TRBV5-6 with TRBJ2-7; 12 bases line up with TRBD1. Unmatched junction bases numbered 5, after V lost 3 bases and J lost 7 bases. The CDR3 is made up of 14 amino acids. Germline V lookup: CDR1 SGHDT, CDR2 YYEEEE. The CDR3 loop is CASSSGQGAREQYF. As DNA, the CDR3 is TGTGCCAGCAGCTCGGGACAGGGGGCGCGTGAGCAGTACTTC.

The J gene is TRBJ2-5, the V gene TRBV30, with 11 bases that match TRBD1. CDR1 and CDR2 from the germline V gene are GTSNPN and SVGIG (reference sequence). There are 16 residues in the CDR3. Unmatched junction bases numbered 9, after V lost 2 bases and J lost 4 bases. In DNA form, the CDR3 reads TGTGCCTGGAGTTCCGGGACAGGGGGTTTTGGAGAGACCCAGTACTTC. It codes for CAWSSGTGGFGETQYF.

For the CDR3, the DNA is TGTGCCAGCAGTGCTCCGGGACTAGCGAGGGAGAACACCGGGGAGCTGTTTTTT. This translates into CASSAPGLARENTGELFF. V gene TRBV6-1 combines with J gene TRBJ2-2, with TRBD2 matching over 10 bases. The J segment lost 1 base and the V segment lost 4 bases, leaving 9 bases of the junction unmatched. The CDR3 is 18 amino acids. The germline gives CDR1 MNHNS, CDR2 SASEGT.

The count of this clone is one. This chain joins TRBV5-1 and TRBJ1-2, with TRBD1 matching over 9 bases. CDR1 and CDR2 from the germline V gene are SGHRS and YFSETQ. V lost 3 bases to trimming and J lost 3 bases; unmatched junction nucleotides: 6. This CDR3 contains 15 residues. CDR3 residues: CASSSTGGFHYGYTF. In DNA form, the CDR3 reads TGCGCCAGCAGCTCGACAGGGGGTTTTCACTATGGCTACACCTTC.

The gene calls are TRBV6-5 and TRBJ1-2; possible D gene TRBD1, 6 bases. CDR1 MNHEY and CDR2 SVGAGI come from the germline V gene. The CDR3 runs 15 residues. Trimming stripped 4 bases from V and 1 base from J, with 13 bases between. The CDR3 region is CASSSGAALNYGYTF. The CDR3 nucleotides read TGTGCCAGCAGTTCGGGGGCTGCCCTTAACTATGGCTACACCTTC.

The CDR3 here is CASSLRSWDRGRYEQYF. The CDR3 DNA sequence: TGTGCCAGCAGTTTAAGGTCTTGGGACAGGGGGCGGTACGAGCAGTACTTC. This chain links TRBV28 with TRBJ2-7; 12 nucleotides match TRBD1. Per the germline V gene, CDR1 is MDHEN and CDR2 is SYDVKM. Losses at the gene ends were 2 bases for V and 4 bases for J; bases not matched to a gene: 9. There are 17 residues in the CDR3. The variable domain in full, with the rest retrieved from reference TRBV28 and TRBJ2-7, is DVKVTQSSRYLVKRTGEKVFLECVQDMDHENMFWYRQDPGLGLRLIYFSYDVKMKEKGDIPEGYSVSREKKERFSLILESASTNQTSMYLCASSLRSWDRGRYEQYFGPGTRLTVT.

V usage is TRBV4-1 and J usage is TRBJ2-1; TRBD2 matches at 10 bases. The CDR3 has 18 residues. Trimming took 0 bases from V and 0 from J; bases not matched to a gene: 5. The germline V gene has CDR1 MGHRA and CDR2 YSYEKL. The CDR3 DNA sequence: TGCGCCAGCAGCCAAGATGGAGGACTAGCGGCCTCCTACAATGAGCAGTTCTTC. Encoded protein: CASSQDGGLAASYNEQFF.

V usage is TRBV7-3 and J usage is TRBJ2-7; D is undetermined. The CDR3 consists of 11 residues. The germline V gene has CDR1 SGHTA and CDR2 FQGTGA. Trimming left V 5 bases short and J 5 bases short, with 7 bases between. The CDR3 bases are TGTGCCAGCAGCCCCAAGAACGAGCAGTACTTC. It yields the protein CASSPKNEQYF.

V gene TRBV11-2 combines with J gene TRBJ2-2; 7 bases agree with TRBD1. Looked up from germline, CDR1 is SGHAT and CDR2 is FQNNGV. This CDR3 spans 13 amino acids. Trimming at V came to 6 bases and at J to 5 bases, leaving 3 bases not matched to a gene. CDR3 sequence (DNA): TGTGCCAGCAGTGGGACAGTGACCGGGGAGCTGTTTTTT. This gives the protein CASSGTVTGELFF.

CDR3 residues: CASSTRAGGFLDTEAFF. Here the CDR3 DNA reads TGTGCCAGCAGCACCCGGGCAGGGGGCTTCCTTGACACTGAAGCTTTCTTT. This chain joins TRBV7-8 and TRBJ1-1; 8 bases fit TRBD1. CDR1 is SGHVS, CDR2 FQNEAQ, per germline. V lost 5 bases to trimming and J lost 3 bases; unmatched junction nucleotides: 14. This CDR3 spans 17 amino acids.

V is TRBV19 and J is TRBJ1-1, with a possible D match to TRBD1 (5 bases). Germline CDR1 and CDR2: LNHDA and SQIVND (reference sequence). Trimming stripped 3 bases from V and 6 bases from J, with 11 bases between. CDR3 size: 13 residues. The CDR3 sequence: CASSMSGLPEAFF. Here the CDR3 DNA reads TGTGCCAGTAGTATGTCAGGGCTCCCTGAAGCTTTCTTT.